The entry below describes one TCR beta chain. The sample comes from a study of control samples from healthy donors and cancer patients. From germline, CDR1 is LNHDA and CDR2 SQIVND (reference sequence). This CDR3 contains 14 residues. The V gene lost 4 bases and the J gene lost 5 bases, with 11 bases spanning the gap. Only in-frame clones appear in the TCRdb table, and some are missing; sequencing was by immunoSEQ multiplex PCR. In the table there are about 160,000 clones, nearly 96% of which are singletons. The chain is built from TRBV19 and TRBJ1-4; no firm D call. The material sequenced was blood. This TCR derives from a woman under 40 in good health. The CDR3, as DNA: TGTGCCAGTAGTAACCGGGAAGAGAATGAAAAACTGTTTTTT. This gives the protein CASSNREENEKLFF.